These T cell receptor beta chains were read from a single sample in a study of T cell repertoires in cytomegalovirus infection. TCRdb re-derived calls from the reads in MiXCR, one entry per CDR3 protein. The data show about 190,000 distinct CDR3 sequences, with approximately 28% seen just once and 30% to 35% held by the top ten. Source material: PBMCs. The receptor source for this set is a human donor in good health (CMV status not recorded). Some clones in this sample may be carry-over from other donors' samples. The CDR3 runs from the conserved cysteine through the conserved F or W. Each record gives: V gene, CDR3 protein.

TRBV7-6	CASSPGGGSTDTQYF
TRBV7-2	CASSRDRTVTEAFF
TRBV6-5	CASSYPRVSTSSSTDTQYF
TRBV6-6	CASLDLTGGDTEAFF
TRBV27	CASSWTGGVGHEQYF
TRBV2	CASSELGGLMNTEAFF
TRBV6-2/TRBV6-3	CASSLRENTEAFF
TRBV7-4	CASSLALGDGNTQYF
TRBV10-2	CASSVKQGNVEQFF
TRBV19	CASSDRPNTEAFF
TRBV6-2/TRBV6-3	CASSYRLAASEQFF
TRBV19	CASGGGQGRITEAFF
TRBV4-3	CASSHYRGVKNTEAFF
TRBV4-1	CASSQELASRGDIQYF
TRBV7-9	CASSLIANQPQHF
TRBV6-5	CASSEQGLQFF
TRBV6-8	CASTSGQGIYGYTF